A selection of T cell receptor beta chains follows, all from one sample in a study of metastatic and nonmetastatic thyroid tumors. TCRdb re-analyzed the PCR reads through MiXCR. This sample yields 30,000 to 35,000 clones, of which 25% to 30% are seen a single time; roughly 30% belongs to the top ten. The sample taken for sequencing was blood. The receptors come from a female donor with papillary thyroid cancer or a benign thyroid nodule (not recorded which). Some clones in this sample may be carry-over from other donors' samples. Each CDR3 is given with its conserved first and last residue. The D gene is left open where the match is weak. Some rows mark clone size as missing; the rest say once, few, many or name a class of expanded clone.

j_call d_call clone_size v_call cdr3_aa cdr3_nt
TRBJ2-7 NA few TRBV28 CASSLLSTYEQYF TGTGCCAGCAGTTTATTATCCACCTACGAGCAGTACTTC
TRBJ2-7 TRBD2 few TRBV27 CASSLFRGMGGEQYF TGTGCCAGCAGTTTGTTTCGCGGGATGGGGGGGGAGCAGTACTTC
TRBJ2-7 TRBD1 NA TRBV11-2 CASSFDRGLDEQYF TGTGCCAGCAGCTTCGACAGGGGGCTCGACGAGCAGTACTTC
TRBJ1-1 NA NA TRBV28 CASTKMAEAFF TGTGCCAGCACCAAAATGGCTGAAGCTTTCTTT
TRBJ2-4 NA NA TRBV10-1 CANPVLAKNIQYF TGCGCCAACCCGGTGCTAGCCAAAAACATTCAGTACTTC
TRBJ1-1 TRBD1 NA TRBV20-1 CSARIRDRGRANTEAFF TGCAGTGCTAGAATCCGGGACAGGGGAAGGGCAAACACTGAAGCTTTCTTT
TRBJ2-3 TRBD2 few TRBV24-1 CATSDLGGGAGTQYF TGTGCCACCAGTGATTTAGGCGGGGGGGCCGGTACGCAGTATTTT
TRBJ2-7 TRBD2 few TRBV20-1 CSARDRTRGEQYF TGCAGTGCTAGAGATCGGACTAGAGGCGAGCAGTACTTC
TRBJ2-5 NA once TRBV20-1 CSARVGTTQETQYF TGCAGTGCTAGAGTCGGGACAACCCAAGAGACCCAGTACTTC
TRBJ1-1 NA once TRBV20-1 CSARGGHKNTEAFF TGCAGTGCTAGAGGCGGTCACAAGAACACTGAAGCTTTCTTT
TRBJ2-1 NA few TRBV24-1 CATGGDLDSNNEQFF TGTGCCACCGGGGGAGACCTGGACTCGAACAATGAGCAGTTCTTC
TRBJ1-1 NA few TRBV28 CASSLGWEAFF TGTGCCAGCAGTTTAGGGTGGGAAGCTTTCTTT
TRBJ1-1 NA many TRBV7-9 CASSLSSNTEAFF TGTGCCAGCAGCTTATCCTCGAACACTGAAGCTTTCTTT
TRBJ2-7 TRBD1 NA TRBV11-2 CASSSKGTEYSEQYF TGTGCCAGCAGCTCGAAGGGGACAGAGTACAGCGAGCAGTACTTC
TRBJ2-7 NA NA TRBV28 CTSSLPSPYEQYF TGTACCAGCAGTCTACCGTCTCCCTACGAGCAGTACTTC
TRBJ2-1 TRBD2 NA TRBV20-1 CSAEEMGLDYNEQFF TGCAGTGCGGAAGAAATGGGACTAGACTACAATGAGCAGTTCTTC
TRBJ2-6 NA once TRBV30 CAWSEIRGSGANVLTF TGTGCCTGGAGTGAGATCAGGGGCTCTGGGGCCAACGTCCTGACTTTC
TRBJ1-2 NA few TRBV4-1 CASSQEVRQYGYTF TGCGCCAGCAGCCAAGAAGTACGGCAGTATGGCTACACCTTC
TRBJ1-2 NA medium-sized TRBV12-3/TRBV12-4 CASGSAGSGYTF TGTGCCAGCGGTTCGGCTGGGTCTGGCTACACCTTC
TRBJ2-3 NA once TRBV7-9 CASSLADRADTQYF TGTGCCAGCAGCTTGGCGGATAGGGCAGATACGCAGTATTTT
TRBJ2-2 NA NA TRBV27 CASTSNTGELFF TGTGCCAGCACCTCGAACACCGGGGAGCTGTTTTTT
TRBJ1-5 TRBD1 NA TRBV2 CASGEQGVNQPQHF TGTGCCAGCGGGGAACAGGGGGTGAATCAGCCCCAGCATTTT
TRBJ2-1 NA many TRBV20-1 CSARERQDEQFF TGCAGTGCTAGAGAACGTCAGGATGAGCAGTTCTTC
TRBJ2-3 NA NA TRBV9 CASSVATRGADTQYF TGTGCCAGCAGCGTAGCAACTAGGGGGGCAGATACGCAGTATTTT
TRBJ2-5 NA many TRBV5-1 CASSLEETQYF TGCGCCAGCAGCTTGGAAGAGACCCAGTACTTC
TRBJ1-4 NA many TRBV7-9 CASSSFGRGELFF TGTGCCAGCAGCTCCTTCGGGCGGGGCGAACTGTTTTTT
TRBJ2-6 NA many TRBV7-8 CASSKSGANVLTF TGTGCCAGCAGCAAGTCTGGGGCCAACGTCCTGACTTTC
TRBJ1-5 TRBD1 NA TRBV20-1 CSADRTGEQPQHF TGCAGTGCGGACCGGACAGGGGAGCAGCCCCAGCATTTT
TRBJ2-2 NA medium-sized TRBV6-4 CASSDTNTGELFF TGTGCCAGCAGTGACACGAACACCGGGGAGCTGTTTTTT
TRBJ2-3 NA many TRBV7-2 CASSLGVGDTQYF TGTGCCAGCAGCTTAGGTGTTGGAGATACGCAGTATTTT
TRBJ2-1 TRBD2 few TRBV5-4 CASSLGRGLAGGREQFF TGTGCCAGCAGCTTGGGGCGTGGACTAGCGGGGGGCAGGGAGCAGTTCTTC
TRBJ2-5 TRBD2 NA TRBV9 CASSVGLAGSIQYF TGTGCCAGCAGCGTAGGACTAGCGGGATCGATCCAGTACTTC
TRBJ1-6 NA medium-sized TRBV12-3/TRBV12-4 CASSAQGKMDSPLHF TGTGCCAGCAGCGCACAGGGAAAAATGGATTCACCCCTCCACTTT
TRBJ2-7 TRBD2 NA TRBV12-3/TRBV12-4 CASSLLAGGYEQYF TGTGCCAGCAGTTTACTAGCGGGTGGATACGAGCAGTACTTC
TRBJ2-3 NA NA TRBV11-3 CASSLDGPTDTQYF TGTGCCAGCAGCCTTGACGGCCCCACAGATACGCAGTATTTT
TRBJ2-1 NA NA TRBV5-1 CASNWGGNEQFF TGCGCCAGCAACTGGGGCGGCAATGAGCAGTTCTTC
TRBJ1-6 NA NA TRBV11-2 CASRLRASSYNSPLHF TGTGCCAGCCGATTGAGGGCGAGCTCCTATAATTCACCCCTCCACTTT
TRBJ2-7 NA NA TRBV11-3 CASSLVAGHTYEQYF TGTGCCAGCAGCTTAGTGGCAGGACATACCTACGAGCAGTACTTC
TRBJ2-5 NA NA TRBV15 CATSRDGETQYF TGTGCCACCAGCAGAGATGGAGAGACCCAGTACTTC
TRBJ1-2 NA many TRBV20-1 CSIGLGNGYTF TGCAGTATTGGGTTAGGAAATGGCTACACCTTC
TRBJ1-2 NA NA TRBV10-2 CASSATCPNYGYTF TGCGCCAGCAGTGCGACATGCCCGAACTATGGCTACACCTTC
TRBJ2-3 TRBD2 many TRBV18 CASSPGSGGMGTDTQYF TGTGCCAGCTCACCCGGCTCGGGAGGGATGGGCACAGATACGCAGTATTTT
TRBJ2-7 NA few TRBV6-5 CASSYSGTSGEQYF TGTGCCAGCAGTTATTCCGGGACATCAGGCGAGCAGTACTTC
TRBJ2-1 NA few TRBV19 CASSTRVAGNEQFF TGTGCCAGTAGTACCAGGGTCGCGGGGAATGAGCAGTTCTTC
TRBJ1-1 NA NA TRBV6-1 CASRGTGNTEAFF TGTGCCAGCAGGGGGACGGGGAACACTGAAGCTTTCTTT
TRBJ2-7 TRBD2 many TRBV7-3 CASSQKGKREEGYEQYF TGTGCCAGCAGCCAAAAGGGTAAGCGGGAGGAGGGCTACGAGCAGTACTTC
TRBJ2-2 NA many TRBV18 CASSPGAAGELFF TGTGCCAGCTCACCAGGGGCGGCCGGGGAGCTGTTTTTT
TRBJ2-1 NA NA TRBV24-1 CATSDPSLGSANNEQFF TGTGCCACCAGTGACCCCTCCCTGGGTAGCGCCAATAATGAGCAGTTCTTC